The 10 T cell receptor beta chains below were found in one sample sequenced in a study of cytomegalovirus exposure and HLA in healthy donors. PCR was performed using 60 Vbeta and 13 Jbeta primers. Assay used: immunoSEQ multiplex PCR; TCRdb lists only in-frame clones, some missing. Of around 100,000 clones listed, around 76% are singletons. Sequencing was performed on PBMCs. The receptors were gathered from a woman aged 55-69 years in good health and CMV-seropositive.

The genes are TRBV6-1 and TRBJ1-1, with D tentatively TRBD1 (5 bases). Germline-derived CDR1 and CDR2 are MNHNS and SASEGT. V lost 2 bases to trimming and J lost 5 bases, with 12 bases between them. This CDR3 comprises 14 residues. Here the CDR3 reads CASSERAGWTEAFF. The CDR3 DNA follows: TGTGCCAGCAGTGAAAGGGCAGGGTGGACTGAAGCTTTCTTT.

This sequence joins TRBV5-8 and TRBJ2-7, with 11 bases lining up with TRBD1. Per germline, CDR1 SGHTS and CDR2 YDEGEE. The length of the CDR3 is 14 residues. V was pared by 3 bases and J by 4 bases, with 3 bases of the junction left unmatched. CDR3 loop: CASSYGTGGYEQYF. CDR3 in DNA: TGTGCCAGCAGCTACGGGACAGGGGGATACGAGCAGTACTTC.

The rearrangement uses TRBV27 and TRBJ1-1; a possible D gene is TRBD1 (6 bases). CDR1 and CDR2 (germline): MNHEY, SMNVEV (reference sequence). The V and J ends lost 3 bases and 3 bases respectively, with 20 bases between them. The CDR3 sequence is 17 residues long. CDR3 nucleotide sequence: TGTGCCAGCAGTTTTCTGGGGGGAGGGGGGGCGCACACTGAAGCTTTCTTT. Translated: CASSFLGGGGAHTEAFF.

Only a few counts were recorded for this clone. V gene TRBV2 combines with J gene TRBJ1-4, with D possibly TRBD1 on 5 matching bases. CDR1 and CDR2 from the germline V gene are SNHLY and FYNNEI. V lost 4 bases to trimming and J lost 8 bases, with 17 bases between them. CDR3 length equals 15 residues. The CDR3 DNA sequence: TGTGCCAGCAGTGGCGGGACCCCGAAGGGCGAAAAACTGTTTTTT. This encodes CASSGGTPKGEKLFF.

The chain couples TRBV18 to TRBJ2-1; 11 nucleotides agree with TRBD2. Trimming removed 3 bases from V and 6 bases from J; junction bases left unmatched: 4. Germline lookup yields CDR1 KGHSH and CDR2 LQKENI. CDR3 length: 15 residues. CDR3 in DNA: TGTGCCAGCTCACCCGGGACTAGCGGTATCAATGAGCAGTTCTTC. The encoded protein is CASSPGTSGINEQFF.

V is TRBV4-2 and J is TRBJ2-1, with 8 nucleotides matching TRBD2. The CDR3 is 17 amino acids. The trim removed 1 base at V and 4 bases at J, leaving 9 bases unmatched. Germline loops: CDR1 LGHNA, CDR2 YNFKEQ. DNA of the CDR3: TGTGCCAGCAGCCAAGGGAACGGGAGGGCCGGGTACAATGAGCAGTTCTTC. Translating gives CASSQGNGRAGYNEQFF.

V and J are TRBV6-5 and TRBJ1-6; 8 bases are shared with TRBD1. The CDR3 has 16 residues. V lost 2 bases to trimming and J lost 7 bases; unmatched junction nucleotides: 7. Germline V gene lookup returns CDR1 MNHEY and CDR2 SVGAGI. CDR3 nucleotide sequence: TGTGCCAGCAGTTACACCGGACAGGGCCGAAATTCACCCCTCCACTTT. This codes for CASSYTGQGRNSPLHF.

V and J are TRBV9 and TRBJ2-1, with D perhaps matching TRBD2 (6 bases). Trimming cost V 1 base and J 0 bases, with 14 bases left between them. The germline gives CDR1 SGDLS, CDR2 YYNGEE. The CDR3 is 17 amino acids. DNA of the CDR3: TGTGCCAGCAGCGTAAGCTCTGGGGGGAGCTCCTACAATGAGCAGTTCTTC. It yields the protein CASSVSSGGSSYNEQFF.

This clone was seen a few times. In the same sample, other DNA sequences code for this CDR3. This chain joins TRBV18 and TRBJ1-1; D is unresolved. The CDR3 runs 13 residues. Germline lookup yields CDR1 KGHSH and CDR2 LQKENI. The V gene lost 1 base and the J gene lost 5 bases, with 8 bases spanning the gap. The CDR3 DNA sequence: TGTGCCAGCTCACCACAGGGAGGAACTGAAGCTTTCTTT. Its protein product is CASSPQGGTEAFF.

This chain uses TRBV9 with TRBJ2-3; 7 nucleotides agree with TRBD2. With 2 bases clipped from V and 6 bases from J, the junction kept 3 bases outside the gene matches. The germline V gene encodes CDR1 SGDLS and CDR2 YYNGEE. CDR3 length: 13 amino acids. The CDR3 region is CASSVAGVDTQYF. The CDR3 DNA reads TGTGCCAGCAGCGTGGCGGGAGTGGATACGCAGTATTTT.